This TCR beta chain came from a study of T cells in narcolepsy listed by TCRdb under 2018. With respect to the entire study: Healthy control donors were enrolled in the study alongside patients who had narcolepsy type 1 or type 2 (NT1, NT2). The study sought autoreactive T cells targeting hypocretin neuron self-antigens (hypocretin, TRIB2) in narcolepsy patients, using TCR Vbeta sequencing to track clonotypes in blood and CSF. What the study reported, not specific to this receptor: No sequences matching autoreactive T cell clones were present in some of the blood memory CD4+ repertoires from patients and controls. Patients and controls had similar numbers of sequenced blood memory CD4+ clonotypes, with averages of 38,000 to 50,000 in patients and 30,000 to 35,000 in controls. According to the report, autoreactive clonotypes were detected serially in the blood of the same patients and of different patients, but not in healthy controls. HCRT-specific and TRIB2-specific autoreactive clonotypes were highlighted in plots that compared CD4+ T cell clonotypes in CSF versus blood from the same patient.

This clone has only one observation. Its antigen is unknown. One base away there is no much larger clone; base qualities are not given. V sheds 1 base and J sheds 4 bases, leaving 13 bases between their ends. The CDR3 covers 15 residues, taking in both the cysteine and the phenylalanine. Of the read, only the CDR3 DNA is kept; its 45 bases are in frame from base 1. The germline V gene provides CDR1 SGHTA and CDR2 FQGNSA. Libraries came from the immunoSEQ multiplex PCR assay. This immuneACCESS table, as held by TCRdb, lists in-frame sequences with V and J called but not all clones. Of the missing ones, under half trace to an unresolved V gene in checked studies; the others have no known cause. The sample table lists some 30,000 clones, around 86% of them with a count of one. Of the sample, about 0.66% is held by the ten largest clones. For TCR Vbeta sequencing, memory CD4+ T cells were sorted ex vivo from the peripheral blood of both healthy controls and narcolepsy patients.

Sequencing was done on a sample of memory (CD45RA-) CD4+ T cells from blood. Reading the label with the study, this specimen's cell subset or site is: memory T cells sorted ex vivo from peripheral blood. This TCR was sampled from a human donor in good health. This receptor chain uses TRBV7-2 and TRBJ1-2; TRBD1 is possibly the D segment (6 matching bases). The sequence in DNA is TGTGCCAGCAGCTTAGTGTCCGGACAGTCCTATGGCTACACCTTC. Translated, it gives CASSLVSGQSYGYTF.